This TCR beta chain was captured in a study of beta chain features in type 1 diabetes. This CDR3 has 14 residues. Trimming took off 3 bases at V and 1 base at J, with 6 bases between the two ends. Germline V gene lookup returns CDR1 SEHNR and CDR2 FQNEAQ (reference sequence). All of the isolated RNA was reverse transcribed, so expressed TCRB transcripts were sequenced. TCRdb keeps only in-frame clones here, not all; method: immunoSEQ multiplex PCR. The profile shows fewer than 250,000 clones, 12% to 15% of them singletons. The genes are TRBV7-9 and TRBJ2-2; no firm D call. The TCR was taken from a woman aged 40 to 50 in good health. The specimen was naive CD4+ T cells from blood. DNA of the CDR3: TGTGCCAGCAGCTTTAAACAGAACACCGGGGAGCTGTTTTTT. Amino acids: CASSFKQNTGELFF.